This T cell receptor beta chain was captured by sequencing in a study of tumor and adjacent non-tumor tissue in lung cancer. Study information: Each sample yielded approximately 4.2 million productive TCRbeta reads on average.

Concerning this clonotype: At one of its ends the junction is not consistent with the germline gene, which may arise from a read error.

The germline CDR1 and CDR2 sequences are PRHDT and FYEKMQ (reference sequence). The CDR3 is 13 amino acids. A modified ARM-PCR protocol with three rounds of nested PCR amplified TCRbeta. TCRdb re-analysed the multiplex PCR reads in MiXCR, keeping a single row per CDR3 protein. This table has around 120,000 distinct CDR3 sequences, approximately 66% appearing once. RNA was extracted from bulk tissue without any cell sorting. Source material: lung tumor tissue. This chain connects TRBV13 to TRBJ1-1; a weak D match, TRBD1 (6 bases). The sequence was obtained from a man under 40 with non-small cell lung cancer. This CDR3 is CASSSLDRRRAHF. The CDR3 nucleotides read TGTGCCAGCAGCTCGCTCGACAGGCGGAGGGCTCACTTT.